The 26 T cell receptor beta chains below all came from one sample that was sequenced in a study of vaccination effects on CD4 cells after COVID-19. Assay: immunoSEQ multiplex PCR; the TCRdb copy retains only in-frame clones and omits some. The sample has some 69,000 clones, around 79% seen once. These receptors are not linked to any known antigen. Peptide-pool stimulation followed by sequencing identified expanded antigen-specific CD4+ clonotypes in the ViraFEST assay. Once cultured for approximately eleven days, the cells underwent separation to obtain CD4+ T cells. Previously uninfected by SARS-CoV-2, the vaccine recipients also showed negative nucleocapsid antibodies. The material sequenced was CD4+ T cells from PBMCs cultured with HCoV-NL63 spike peptides, taken before COVID-19 vaccination. Receptors were obtained from a human donor who received a COVID-19 vaccine.

This chain connects TRBV3-1 (or the pseudogene TRBV3-2) to TRBJ2-7, with D possibly being TRBD1 (5 bases). Germline CDR1 reads LGHDT; CDR2 reads YNNKEL (reference sequence). The CDR3 runs to 13 residues. V gave up 2 bases and J gave up 7 bases, with 12 bases separating them. As DNA, the CDR3 is TGTGCCAGCAGCCAACAAGGGGTGGGGGAGCAGTACGTC. Protein: CASSQQGVGEQYV.

This rearrangement joins TRBV11-2 to TRBJ2-2, with D uncertain. V was clipped by 2 bases and J by 8 bases, with 15 bases between them. Germline CDR1 and CDR2: SGHAT and FQNNGV. The CDR3 is 15 residues long. Here the CDR3 reads CASSLRLDPRGELFF. CDR3 bases: TGTGCCAGCAGCTTAAGACTTGATCCCCGGGGGGAGCTGTTTTTT.

This clone turned up a few times. This chain connects TRBV27 to TRBJ2-1; D is undetermined. V gave up 6 bases and J gave up 8 bases, with 11 bases separating them. The CDR3 extends over 12 amino acids. Looked up from germline, CDR1 is MNHEY and CDR2 is SMNVEV (reference sequence). This chain's CDR3 is CASSRILHEQFF. The CDR3, as DNA: TGTGCCAGCAGCCGCATACTCCATGAGCAGTTCTTC.

This chain uses TRBV3-1 (or the pseudogene TRBV3-2) with TRBJ2-5, with D uncertain. V dropped 2 bases and J dropped 5 bases, with 6 bases sitting between them. The CDR3 runs to 12 residues. Per the germline V gene, CDR1 is LGHDT and CDR2 is YNNKEL (reference sequence). CDR3 protein: CASSQSYETQYF. The DNA of the CDR3 is TGTGCCAGCAGCCAAAGTTATGAGACCCAGTACTTC.

This clone was recorded only once. The DNA for the CDR3 is TGCGCCAGCAGCTTATCTAGCGGGGGGCTCGTGACCGGGGAGCTGTTTTTT. This gives the protein CASSLSSGGLVTGELFF. This rearrangement joins TRBV5-1 to TRBJ2-2, with TRBD2 identical over 11 bases. In germline, CDR1 is SGHRS, CDR2 YFSETQ. The V and J ends lost 2 bases and 5 bases, in that order; junction bases with no gene match: 8. This CDR3 comprises 17 residues. The full variable domain, with the rest looked up from reference TRBV5-1 and TRBJ2-2, is KAGVTQTPRYLIKTRGQQVTLSCSPISGHRSVSWYQQTPGQGLQFLFEYFSETQRNKGNFPGRFSGRQFSNSRSEMNVSTLELGDSALYLCASSLSSGGLVTGELFFGEGSRLTVL.

This chain connects TRBV5-1 to TRBJ2-3; no clear D gene. The CDR3 loop spans 15 amino acids. Germline CDR1 and CDR2: SGHRS and YFSETQ. V dropped 2 bases and J dropped 5 bases, with 15 bases sitting between them. The CDR3: CASSFNSATGDTQYF. CDR3 nucleotide sequence: TGCGCCAGCAGCTTTAACTCAGCGACGGGAGATACGCAGTATTTT.

The chain uses TRBV10-3 and TRBJ2-5, with D tentatively TRBD1 (6 bases). Germline CDR1 ENHRY, CDR2 SYGVKD. V was clipped by 8 bases and J by 3 bases, with 16 bases between them. The CDR3 runs 14 residues. CDR3 in DNA: TGTGCCATCGCCGGGACATTAGAGGAAGAGACCCAGTACTTC. It is translated as CAIAGTLEEETQYF.

V is TRBV6-4 and J is TRBJ1-1; TRBD1 matches at 7 bases. CDR3 length: 15 residues. The V segment lost 4 bases and the J segment 1 base; nucleotides outside the gene matches: 6. The germline V gene has CDR1 MRHNA and CDR2 SNTAGT. The CDR3 spells CASSVGQPPNTEAFF. As DNA, the CDR3 is TGTGCCAGCAGTGTGGGACAGCCTCCGAACACTGAAGCTTTCTTT.

The table lists this clone with a few counts. CDR3 region: CASSLGFQPQHF. CDR3 coding DNA: TGTGCCAGCAGCTTAGGGTTTCAGCCCCAGCATTTT. The gene calls are TRBV5-6 and TRBJ1-5; no definite D call. V gave up 2 bases and J gave up 6 bases, with 6 bases separating them. Germline assignment: CDR1 SGHDT and CDR2 YYEEEE. This CDR3 spans 12 amino acids. Full variable domain (outside the CDR3, taken from reference TRBV5-6 and TRBJ1-5): DAGVTQSPTHLIKTRGQQVTLRCSPKSGHDTVSWYQQALGQGPQFIFQYYEEEERQRGNFPDRFSGHQFPNYSSELNVNALLLGDSALYLCASSLGFQPQHFGDGTRLSIL.

The chain recombines TRBV20-1 with TRBJ1-3; D remains ambiguous. CDR1 is DFQATT, CDR2 SNEGSKA, per germline (reference sequence). The CDR3 runs to 11 residues. V lost 0 bases to trimming and J lost 6 bases, with 3 bases between them. CDR3: CSARDQNTIYF. The CDR3 region has the DNA TGCAGTGCTAGAGACCAAAACACCATATATTTT.

This chain connects TRBV18 to TRBJ2-7; the D call may be TRBD1 or TRBD2 (5 bases each). The CDR3 extends over 13 amino acids. Trimming stripped 6 bases from V and 4 bases from J, with 13 bases between. Germline CDR1 reads KGHSH; CDR2 reads LQKENI. This CDR3 is CASSEGTLYEQYV. The CDR3, as DNA: TGTGCCAGCTCCGAGGGGACCCTTTACGAGCAGTACGTC.

This rearrangement joins TRBV7-9 to TRBJ2-7; perhaps TRBD2 as D (6 bases). The CDR3 runs to 14 residues. CDR1 SEHNR and CDR2 FQNEAQ come from the germline V gene (reference sequence). V lost 5 bases to trimming and J lost 1 base, with 12 bases between them. CDR3 in DNA: TGTGCCAGCAGCCGGAGGGGCGGATCCTACGAGCAGTACGTC. Protein: CASSRRGGSYEQYV.

This chain joins TRBV5-1 and TRBJ2-1; 13 nucleotides line up with TRBD2. The CDR3 runs to 15 residues. CDR1 SGHRS and CDR2 YFSETQ come from the germline V gene. The trim removed 2 bases at V and 7 bases at J, leaving 3 bases unmatched. Written as DNA, the CDR3 is TGCGCCAGCAGCTTACTAGCGGGGGGGGGTAATGAGCAGTTCTTC. Protein: CASSLLAGGGNEQFF.

This chain connects TRBV6-6 to TRBJ2-2; 9 nucleotides line up with TRBD1. The V and J ends lost 5 bases and 3 bases, in that order; junction bases with no gene match: 7. Germline CDR1 is MNHNY and CDR2 is SVGAGI (reference sequence). The length of the CDR3 is 16 residues. CDR3 amino acids: CASSRTDRGYTGELFF. The CDR3 coding sequence is TGTGCCAGCAGTCGGACGGACAGGGGTTACACCGGGGAGCTGTTTTTT.

The chain couples TRBV5-1 to TRBJ1-2, with 7 nucleotides matching TRBD1. The length of the CDR3 is 14 residues. The ends lost 0 bases at V and 3 bases at J; junction bases unmatched: 2. Germline CDR1 SGHRS, CDR2 YFSETQ. CDR3 bases: TGCGCCAGCAGCTTGGAAGGACAGGACTATGGCTACACCTTC. It specifies CASSLEGQDYGYTF.

V is TRBV5-1 and J is TRBJ1-1; D unclear. The CDR3 consists of 14 residues. V lost 4 bases, J lost 5 bases, and 15 bases lay in between. Per the germline V gene, CDR1 is SGHRS and CDR2 is YFSETQ. The CDR3 reads CASSPGPEGTEAFF. CDR3 sequence (DNA): TGCGCCAGCAGCCCCGGACCTGAAGGGACTGAAGCTTTCTTT.

V is TRBV5-1 and J is TRBJ2-3, with a possible D match to TRBD2 (5 bases). The CDR3 totals 14 residues. Trimming took 4 bases from V and 6 from J, leaving 15 bases between them. CDR1 is SGHRS, CDR2 YFSETQ, per germline. CDR3 sequence: CASSPGLPGDTQYF. CDR3 in DNA: TGCGCCAGCAGCCCGGGATTACCGGGGGATACGCAGTATTTT.

The chain carries TRBV19 and TRBJ1-3, with 8 bases matching TRBD1. The CDR3 covers 14 residues. V was clipped by 4 bases and J by 3 bases; unmatched bases: 2. The germline V gene encodes CDR1 LNHDA and CDR2 SQIVND (reference sequence). The CDR3: CASSTDRGGNTIYF. The CDR3 region has the DNA TGTGCCAGTAGTACCGACAGGGGTGGAAACACCATATATTTT.

This chain links TRBV3-1 (or the pseudogene TRBV3-2) with TRBJ2-7, with D tentatively TRBD2 (6 bases). The germline gives CDR1 LGHDT, CDR2 YNNKEL (reference sequence). Trimming left V 1 base short and J 7 bases short, with 11 bases between. The CDR3 extends over 13 amino acids. CDR3 amino acids: CASSQGPGREQYV. The CDR3 DNA sequence: TGTGCCAGCAGCCAAGGTCCAGGGAGGGAGCAGTACGTC.

J is TRBJ1-2 and V is TRBV27, with 8 bases matching TRBD1. Germline V CDR1 and CDR2: MNHEY, SMNVEV (reference sequence). Losses at the gene ends were 5 bases for V and 8 bases for J; bases not matched to a gene: 13. The CDR3 is 15 amino acids. The CDR3 nucleotides are TGTGCCAGCAGTCCCTTAGGACAGGGTGACGGAGGCTACACCTTC. It encodes CASSPLGQGDGGYTF.

The V call is TRBV27, the J call TRBJ2-5; tentative D call: TRBD2 (6 bases). The germline V gene encodes CDR1 MNHEY and CDR2 SMNVEV (reference sequence). The CDR3 is made up of 12 amino acids. V lost 6 bases and J 5 bases, leaving 10 bases between the germline ends. CDR3 amino acids: CASRNLAETQYF. The CDR3 DNA reads TGTGCCAGCAGAAACCTAGCGGAGACCCAGTACTTC.

This rearrangement joins TRBV15 to TRBJ1-5; no clear D gene. Trimming removed 3 bases from V and 7 bases from J, with 22 bases in between. Germline values: CDR1 LNHNV, CDR2 YYDKDF (reference sequence). CDR3 length: 17 amino acids. CDR3 DNA sequence: TGTGCCACCAGCAGCGCCTTGCGCATCTCGGGGTGGCAGCCCCAGCATTTT. Protein: CATSSALRISGWQPQHF.

This clone showed up just once. V gene TRBV6-5 combines with J gene TRBJ1-1; 8 bases fit TRBD1. Germline lookup yields CDR1 MNHEY and CDR2 SVGAGI. The V segment lost 6 bases and the J segment 2 bases; nucleotides outside the gene matches: 5. This CDR3 region has 14 residues. The DNA of the CDR3 is TGTGCCAGCAGCTGGGACAGGTTTAACACTGAAGCTTTCTTT. Amino acids: CASSWDRFNTEAFF.

The chain carries TRBV24-1 and TRBJ2-5; D ambiguous. The CDR3 is 12 residues long. The V gene lost 5 bases and the J gene lost 5 bases, with 8 bases spanning the gap. Germline values: CDR1 KGHDR, CDR2 SFDVKD. In DNA, the CDR3 is TGTGCCACCAGTGGCGTTGGGGAGACCCAGTACTTC. Protein product: CATSGVGETQYF.

The chain recombines TRBV6-5 with TRBJ2-2; TRBD1 agrees at 7 bases. This CDR3 region has 14 residues. Trimming cost V 6 bases and J 6 bases; bases outside gene matches: 7. The germline V gene encodes CDR1 MNHEY and CDR2 SVGAGI. The CDR3 bases are TGTGCCAGCAGGCCGACAGGGACCCCCGGGGAGCTGTTTTTT. Translating gives CASRPTGTPGELFF.

This chain connects TRBV4-2 to TRBJ1-4; 7 bases map to TRBD1. Germline CDR1 and CDR2: LGHNA and YNFKEQ. The CDR3 has 13 residues. With V trimmed by 6 bases and J by 3 bases, 1 base remained unmatched. The CDR3 reads CASRGQSNEKLFF. The CDR3 bases are TGTGCCAGCAGGGGACAGTCTAATGAAAAACTGTTTTTT.